Here is one TCR beta chain with its context. Its cognate antigen is unknown. This record belongs to a study of blood T cells in healthy people across ages. As for the study in general: About one barcoded beta molecule per two T cells was the capture yield of template switching. Whole-study results and caveats: Relative to aged donors, long-lived donors carried more naive CD4+ cells and displayed higher diversity. A strong correlation was found between TCR beta diversity and the percentage of naive T cells.

Each sample provided at least 5 micrograms of extracted total RNA. The V gene's germline CDR1 is GTSNPN and CDR2 SVGIG (reference sequence). Between the trimmed V and J ends, which lost 3 bases and 10 bases, there was a span of 20 bases. CDR3 length equals 14 residues. The use of a sample-barcoded 5' primer and a J-beta primer mix characterized a second PCR of roughly 6 to 11 cycles. TCRdb re-analysed the 5' RACE reads in MiXCR, keeping a single row per CDR3 protein. The table records more than 800,000 distinct CDR3 sequences, under 30% of them present only once. The clonotype originates from a woman of 80 years or more in good health. Input material: blood. The chain uses TRBV30 and TRBJ2-3; D tentatively reads TRBD1 or TRBD2 (7 bases each). CDR3 nucleotides: TGTGCCTGGAGCGCCGGCAGGGGGGGGAAAGCGCAGTATTTT. Its translation is CAWSAGRGGKAQYF.